What follows is one T cell receptor beta chain and its context. Its antigen remains unknown. This entry comes from a study of CD8+CD57+ T cells in acquired aplastic anemia. Study-wide context: An average of about 3.2 ug of DNA was obtained from sorted CD4+ and CD8+ cells. An average of about 10.8 million reads for CD4+ cells was obtained from healthy donors.

Findings and limits, study-wide: Comparison of patients with controls identified twenty-nine shared CD8+ CDR3 sequences. CD8+ Simpson's diversity did not differ significantly between patients and controls.

Template material for TCR beta VDJ and CDR3 profiling consisted of genomic DNA. MiXCR, applied by TCRdb to the reads, yields one record per CDR3 protein. The repertoire holds some 240,000 distinct CDR3 sequences, with about a third as singletons. Between the trimmed V and J ends, which lost 6 bases and 1 base, there was a span of 5 bases. The CDR3 runs to 12 residues. The TCR sequence derives from a human donor in good health, serving as a control. The sequenced sample consisted of sorted CD4+, CD8+, or CD8+CD57+ T cells (not recorded which) from PBMCs. This chain joins TRBV12-3 or TRBV12-4 and TRBJ2-3, with D unresolved. DNA for the CDR3: TGTGCCAGCAGAACAGGCACAGATACGCAGTATTTT. It is translated as CASRTGTDTQYF.